These 19 T cell receptor beta chains came from one sample sequenced in a study of response to subunit inactivated influenza vaccine. TCRdb re-called the RT-PCR reads with MiXCR, one entry per CDR3 protein. The sample yields under 800,000 distinct CDR3 sequences, approximately 13% seen once. Specimen: PBMCs from blood, collected approximately 15 days before vaccination. These receptors all stem from a man aged 45-65 years who received an inactivated influenza vaccine.

The rearrangement links TRBV5-4 to TRBJ2-2; possibly TRBD1 for D (7 bases). Germline loops: CDR1 SGHNT, CDR2 YYREEE (reference sequence). This CDR3 has 15 residues. Trimming left V 5 bases short and J 4 bases short, with 15 bases between. CDR3 amino acids: CASRPEGASTGELFF. The DNA for the CDR3 is TGTGCCAGCAGGCCGGAGGGGGCGAGCACCGGGGAGCTGTTTTTT.

The chain has TRBV28 and TRBJ1-2; D might be TRBD1 (6 bases). The CDR3 contains 14 residues. Per the germline V gene, CDR1 is MDHEN and CDR2 is SYDVKM. The germline V and J ends were trimmed by 5 bases and 5 bases, with 15 bases remaining between them. As DNA, the CDR3 is TGTGCCAGCAGTGCGGGGGGGGCGGTATATGGCTACACCTTC. It encodes CASSAGGAVYGYTF.

The rearrangement links TRBV12-3 or TRBV12-4 to TRBJ1-2; D is possibly TRBD1 (6 bases). This CDR3 is built from 13 residues. V was cut by 5 bases and J by 5 bases, with 12 bases left in between. CDR3: CASSTGTPYGYTF. The CDR3 bases are TGTGCCAGCAGTACCGGGACACCGTATGGCTACACCTTC.

This clonotype has ten or more counts. This sequence joins TRBV6-1 and TRBJ2-7, with 13 bases fitting TRBD2. With 5 bases clipped from V and 4 bases from J, the junction kept 2 bases outside the gene matches. This CDR3 is built from 14 residues. The germline V gene has CDR1 MNHNS and CDR2 SASEGT. The CDR3 here is CASSQTSGRYEQYF. The CDR3 DNA reads TGTGCCAGCAGTCAGACTAGCGGGAGGTACGAGCAGTACTTC.

This chain joins TRBV3-1 and TRBJ2-5, with 7 positions matching TRBD1. The V and J ends lost 2 bases and 1 base, in that order; junction bases with no gene match: 4. The germline V gene encodes CDR1 LGHDT and CDR2 YNNKEL (reference sequence). The CDR3 covers 15 residues. DNA of the CDR3: TGTGCCAGCAGCCAACCGGGACAGCCCCAAGAGACCCAGTACTTC. Its translation is CASSQPGQPQETQYF.

The V gene is TRBV2, the J gene TRBJ1-6; D unclear. Trimming shortened V by 4 bases and J by 1 base, and 17 bases separated the two germline ends. Per germline, CDR1 SNHLY and CDR2 FYNNEI. The CDR3 runs 18 residues. For the CDR3, the DNA is TGTGCCAGCAGTGGCCCCGGCAGCCTGGCTTCCTATAATTCACCCCTCCACTTT. Its protein is CASSGPGSLASYNSPLHF. Using reference TRBV2 and TRBJ1-6 for the parts outside the CDR3, the full variable domain is EPEVTQTPSHQVTQMGQEVILRCVPISNHLYFYWYRQILGQKVEFLVSFYNNEISEKSEIFDDQFSVERPDGSNFTLKIRSTKLEDSAMYFCASSGPGSLASYNSPLHFGNGTRLTVT.

There are a few counts of this clonotype. At one end, the junction sequence differs from germline, possibly due to a read error. The V gene is TRBV7-7, the J gene TRBJ2-5; weak D call: TRBD2 (7 bases). Germline CDR1 is SSHAT and CDR2 is FNYEAQ (reference sequence). CDR3 size: 14 residues. CDR3 sequence: CASSSGRGGETQYF. The CDR3 DNA sequence: TGTGCTAGCAGCTCAGGAAGGGGGGGGGAGACCCAGTACTTC.

V and J are TRBV6-5 and TRBJ1-1; weak D call: TRBD1 (6 bases). Trimming left V 2 bases short and J 4 bases short, with 11 bases between. The CDR3 has 14 residues. Germline assignment: CDR1 MNHEY and CDR2 SVGAGI. Here the CDR3 DNA reads TGTGCCAGCAGTTACATCGGACAGACCACTGAAGCTTTCTTT. Amino acids: CASSYIGQTTEAFF.

The V gene is TRBV4-3, the J gene TRBJ2-7, with 7 nucleotides matching TRBD2. CDR1 and CDR2 (germline): LGHNA, YSLEER. This CDR3 spans 15 amino acids. The trim removed 1 base at V and 2 bases at J, leaving 5 bases unmatched. Here the CDR3 reads CASSQGSSGAYEQYF. In nucleotides, the CDR3 is TGCGCCAGCAGCCAAGGTTCTAGCGGAGCCTACGAGCAGTACTTC.

The rearrangement uses TRBV27 and TRBJ2-3; D not certain. Germline-derived CDR1 and CDR2 are MNHEY and SMNVEV (reference sequence). The CDR3 extends over 13 amino acids. The V end lost 10 bases, the J end lost 2 bases, and 13 bases lay between the germline ends. The CDR3 region is CAISHPNTDTQYF. The CDR3 DNA reads TGTGCCATCTCGCATCCTAACACAGATACGCAGTATTTT.

The sample holds a few counts of this clonotype. V usage is TRBV11-2 and J usage is TRBJ2-3; D might be TRBD1 (6 bases). V was trimmed by 0 bases and J by 4 bases, leaving 11 bases between them. The CDR3 length is 15 residues. Per germline, CDR1 SGHAT and CDR2 FQNNGV. As DNA, the CDR3 is TGTGCCAGCAGCTTAGATCATGGGGGCCCAGATACGCAGTATTTT. Its protein is CASSLDHGGPDTQYF.

This clonotype was observed a handful of times. This rearrangement joins TRBV12-3 or TRBV12-4 to TRBJ2-7, with 7 bases that match TRBD1. V lost 3 bases and J lost 6; bases outside the gene matches: 8. The length of the CDR3 is 14 residues. The CDR3 DNA reads as TGTGCCAGCAGTTTGTTCGAGGGGGCGGTCGAGCAGTACTTC. Translation: CASSLFEGAVEQYF.

This clonotype was counted a few times. The rearrangement joins TRBV20-1 to TRBJ1-6; D perhaps matches TRBD1 (6 bases). Germline V CDR1 and CDR2: DFQATT, SNEGSKA (reference sequence). The V gene lost 5 bases and the J gene lost 0 bases, with 14 bases spanning the gap. The CDR3 is 16 amino acids. The CDR3: CSADRNLLSYNSPLHF. CDR3 coding DNA: TGCAGTGCTGACAGGAACCTCCTCTCCTATAATTCACCCCTCCACTTT.

Ten or more counts support this clonotype. V is TRBV5-1 and J is TRBJ1-5; D ambiguous. Deletions cut 5 bases from V and 2 bases from J, with 11 bases between. The CDR3 consists of 14 residues. From germline, CDR1 is SGHRS and CDR2 YFSETQ. The CDR3, as DNA: TGCGCCAGCAGTCCCGACAAGGGCAATCAGCCCCAGCATTTT. It yields the protein CASSPDKGNQPQHF.

This clonotype was observed a single time. This chain uses TRBV5-5 with TRBJ2-6; D not certain. Germline assignment: CDR1 SGHKS and CDR2 YYEKEE (reference sequence). The CDR3 consists of 14 residues. The germline V and J ends were trimmed by 6 bases and 0 bases, with 7 bases remaining between them. The CDR3 loop reads CASTRYSGANVLTF. CDR3 nucleotide sequence: TGTGCCAGCACCCGGTACTCTGGGGCCAACGTCCTGACTTTC.

The V call is TRBV7-6, the J call TRBJ2-7; 7 bases agree with TRBD2. Germline V gene sequence: CDR1 SGHVS, CDR2 FNYEAQ. Trimming took 1 base from V and 3 from J; bases not matched to a gene: 6. This CDR3 is 15 amino acids long. CDR3 region: CASSLVQGLLYEQYF. Written as DNA, the CDR3 is TGTGCCAGCAGCTTAGTCCAGGGACTACTCTACGAGCAGTACTTC.

This clonotype was observed a handful of times. CDR3 nucleotides: TGTGCCAGCAGTTTAGAGAGCCAGACCTCCTACGAGCAGTACTTC. Translation: CASSLESQTSYEQYF. The chain uses TRBV27 and TRBJ2-7, with D hard to call. The V gene lost 2 bases and the J gene lost 0 bases, with 11 bases spanning the gap. The CDR3 has 15 residues. CDR1 and CDR2 (germline): MNHEY, SMNVEV (reference sequence).

This clonotype appeared a few times. This sequence joins TRBV4-2 and TRBJ2-1, with D possibly TRBD2 on 6 matching bases. The CDR3 sequence is 16 residues long. Trimming shortened V by 0 bases and J by 7 bases, and 16 bases separated the two germline ends. The germline CDR1 and CDR2 sequences are LGHNA and YNFKEQ. CDR3 region: CASSQEVAVPGNEQFF. DNA of the CDR3: TGTGCCAGCAGCCAAGAAGTAGCGGTCCCTGGGAATGAGCAGTTCTTC.

This clonotype was seen a handful of times. This chain links TRBV5-5 with TRBJ1-6; D remains ambiguous. Trimming pared 4 bases from V and 0 bases from J, leaving 11 bases between. Germline V lookup: CDR1 SGHKS, CDR2 YYEKEE (reference sequence). The CDR3 is 16 residues long. This CDR3 is CASSPFGSSYNSPLHF. The CDR3 DNA is TGTGCCAGCAGCCCATTCGGGAGCTCCTATAATTCACCCCTCCACTTT.